The clone carrying this TCR beta chain is classed as medium-sized. This record belongs to a study of blood T cell repertoires in COVID-19. This CDR3 is 17 amino acids long. Germline V lookup: CDR1 LGHDT, CDR2 YNNKEL (reference sequence). Trimming stripped 1 base from V and 6 bases from J, with 19 bases between. Sequenced by immunoSEQ multiplex PCR; TCRdb stores in-frame clones only, minus some. The profile shows around 150,000 clones, around four fifths of them singletons. The sequence was obtained from a man aged 65-85 years with acute or convalescent COVID-19. Sample: peripheral blood. This chain connects TRBV3-1 (or the pseudogene TRBV3-2) to TRBJ2-1, with D perhaps TRBD2 (7 bases). The CDR3 region has the DNA TGTGCCAGCAGCCAAGTTAGGGGGAGGGCCCCCTCCAATGAGCAGTTCTTC. Amino acids: CASSQVRGRAPSNEQFF.